The rows below give T cell receptor beta chains drawn from one sample of a study of shared clonotypes between healthy human individuals. The protocol was immunoSEQ multiplex PCR, while the TCRdb copy is restricted to in-frame clones and leaves out a portion. Of fewer than 650,000 clones listed, about 82% are singletons. The material sequenced was PBMCs. The receptors derive from a woman aged 40 to 55 in good health. Some clones in this sample may be carry-over from other donors' samples. CDR3s include the opening cysteine and the closing phenylalanine or tryptophan. The order of the fields is D gene, V gene, J gene, clone size, CDR3 protein, CDR3 DNA. A D gene is named only where the DNA matches it firmly. Expanded clones are given a class, and other clones once, few, many or no size at all.

.	TRBV29-1	TRBJ2-1	.	CSPQIASATGDEQFF	TGCAGCCCTCAGATCGCTAGCGCTACTGGAGATGAGCAGTTCTTC
.	TRBV7-8	TRBJ1-4	once	CASSPRVATNEKLFF	TGTGCCAGCAGCCCGAGGGTCGCAACTAATGAAAAACTGTTTTTT
.	TRBV15	TRBJ1-1	.	CATSTTGNTEAFF	TGTGCCACCAGCACTACAGGGAACACTGAAGCTTTCTTT
TRBD2	TRBV27	TRBJ2-7	once	CASSRAGLANEQYF	TGTGCCAGCAGTAGAGCGGGACTAGCGAACGAGCAGTACTTC
.	TRBV2	TRBJ1-3	.	CASSVGGSGNTIYF	TGTGCCAGCAGTGTCGGGGGTTCTGGAAACACCATATATTTT
TRBD2	TRBV5-1	TRBJ2-7	few	CASSRDVSGIYEQYF	TGCGCCAGCAGCCGCGATGTAAGCGGGATCTACGAGCAGTACTTC
.	TRBV19	TRBJ1-1	.	CASSTTVMNTEAFF	TGTGCCAGTAGTACGACGGTGATGAACACTGAAGCTTTCTTT
TRBD1	TRBV28	TRBJ1-2	.	CASSFGTGRYYGYTF	TGTGCCAGCAGTTTTGGGACAGGACGATACTATGGCTACACCTTC
.	TRBV5-4	TRBJ2-5	.	CASSPDLGGGAETQYF	TGTGCCAGCAGCCCCGACCTGGGGGGAGGTGCAGAGACCCAGTACTTC
TRBD2	TRBV7-6	TRBJ2-1	.	CASSFSTSGQFF	TGTGCCAGCAGCTTTTCTACTAGCGGGCAGTTCTTC
.	TRBV7-9	TRBJ2-3	.	CASSSAIGDTQYF	TGTGCCAGCAGCTCCGCGATCGGAGATACGCAGTATTTT
.	TRBV29-1	TRBJ1-1	.	CSGVGNLNTEAFF	TGCAGCGGAGTCGGGAATCTGAACACTGAAGCTTTCTTT
TRBD2	TRBV4-2	TRBJ2-1	.	CASSQEPTGTSGYNEQFF	TGTGCCAGCAGCCAAGAGCCCACTGGGACTAGCGGGTATAATGAGCAGTTCTTC